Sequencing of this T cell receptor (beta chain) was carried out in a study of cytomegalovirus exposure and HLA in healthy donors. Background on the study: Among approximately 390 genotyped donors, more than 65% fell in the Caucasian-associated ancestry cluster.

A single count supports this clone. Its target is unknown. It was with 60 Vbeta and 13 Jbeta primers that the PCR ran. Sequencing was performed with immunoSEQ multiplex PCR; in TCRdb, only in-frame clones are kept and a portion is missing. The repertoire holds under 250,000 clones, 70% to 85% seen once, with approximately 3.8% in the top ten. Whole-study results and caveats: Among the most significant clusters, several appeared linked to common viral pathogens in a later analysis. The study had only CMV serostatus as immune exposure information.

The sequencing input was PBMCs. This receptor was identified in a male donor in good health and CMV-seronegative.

CDR3 sequence (DNA): TGTGCCAGCAGCCCACGAGGGAGGCCAATTCCTCAGTTCTTC. Its protein is CASSPRGRPIPQFF. The chain employs TRBV9 and TRBJ2-1, with D possibly being TRBD2 (6 bases). CDR3 length equals 14 residues. Trimming took 4 bases from V and 13 from J, leaving 21 bases between them. Germline assignment: CDR1 SGDLS and CDR2 YYNGEE. The variable domain in full, completed from reference TRBV9 and TRBJ2-1, reads DSGVTQTPKHLITATGQRVTLRCSPRSGDLSVYWYQQSLDQGLQFLIQYYNGEERAKGNILERFSAQQFPDLHSELNLSSLELGDSALYFCASSPRGRPIPQFFGPGTRLTVL.